These 25 T cell receptor beta chains share one sample of origin, sequenced in a study of CD8 T cells in ankylosing spondylitis. TCRdb called the 5' RACE reads again in MiXCR, with one record for every CDR3 protein. The sample contains a few hundred thousand distinct CDR3 sequences, roughly a tenth of which appear only once. The sequenced sample consisted of blood, either unsorted or a sorted T cell fraction (not recorded which). These receptors all stem from a male donor with ankylosing spondylitis or in good health (not recorded which).

This clonotype has at least ten counts. The J gene is TRBJ2-1, the V gene TRBV7-6; D might be TRBD2 (5 bases). Germline CDR1 SGHVS, CDR2 FNYEAQ. The CDR3 spans 12 residues. V was clipped by 3 bases and J by 8 bases, with 8 bases between them. The CDR3 DNA reads as TGTGCCAGCAGCTTTTTGGAGGATGAGCAGTTCTTC. It encodes CASSFLEDEQFF.

Many counts were recorded for this clonotype. V and J are TRBV18 and TRBJ2-7; D may be TRBD1 (6 bases). The CDR3 length is 17 residues. V dropped 3 bases and J dropped 0 bases, with 18 bases sitting between them. Germline CDR1 KGHSH, CDR2 LQKENI. The CDR3 nucleotides are TGTGCCAGCTCACCCACAAATTCGCGAGGGGGCTCCTACGAGCAGTACTTC. Encoded protein: CASSPTNSRGGSYEQYF.

This clonotype was counted many times. This chain uses TRBV6-1 with TRBJ2-7; 10 bases agree with TRBD1. Trimming at V came to 6 bases and at J to 5 bases, leaving 4 bases not matched to a gene. CDR3 length equals 13 residues. CDR1 and CDR2 (germline): MNHNS, SASEGT. CDR3 DNA sequence: TGTGCCAGCAGAGACAGGGGGCCCGACGAGCAGTACTTC. Protein product: CASRDRGPDEQYF.

This clonotype has just a few counts. The gene calls are TRBV29-1 and TRBJ2-6; D not certain. Between the trimmed V and J ends, which lost 1 base and 0 bases, there was a span of 10 bases. The V gene's germline CDR1 is SQVTM and CDR2 ANQGSEA. This CDR3 contains 16 residues. CDR3 sequence: CSVEGPSLSGANVLTF. CDR3 bases: TGCAGCGTTGAAGGACCCTCCCTCTCTGGGGCCAACGTCCTGACTTTC.

The gene calls are TRBV7-9 and TRBJ2-3; 10 bases are a match to TRBD1. The germline V gene has CDR1 SEHNR and CDR2 FQNEAQ (reference sequence). This CDR3 region has 15 residues. V lost 5 bases and J lost 3; bases outside the gene matches: 5. As DNA, the CDR3 is TGTGCCAGCAGCCCAGGACAGGGGGGAACAGATACGCAGTATTTT. Its protein is CASSPGQGGTDTQYF.

This clonotype was found many times. This chain uses TRBV2 with TRBJ1-4, with D possibly matching TRBD1 (5 bases). The CDR3 covers 17 residues. Germline CDR1 reads SNHLY; CDR2 reads FYNNEI. Trimming removed 3 bases from V and 8 bases from J, with 22 bases in between. The CDR3 spells CASSDTHTGFFIEKLFF. The CDR3, as DNA: TGTGCCAGCAGTGACACGCATACAGGTTTCTTCATCGAAAAACTGTTTTTT.

The rearrangement links TRBV7-2 to TRBJ1-3, with D maybe TRBD1 (5 bases). V dropped 5 bases and J dropped 2 bases, with 13 bases sitting between them. The CDR3 runs to 15 residues. The V gene's germline CDR1 is SGHTA and CDR2 FQGNSA. The CDR3 loop reads CASSQRRGPGNTIYF. DNA of the CDR3: TGTGCCAGCAGCCAAAGGCGGGGCCCTGGAAACACCATATATTTT.

This clonotype was seen many times. The chain recombines TRBV29-1 with TRBJ2-7; 12 positions agree with TRBD1. V lost 5 bases, J lost 6 bases, and 5 bases stayed unmatched. Germline V gives CDR1 SQVTM, CDR2 ANQGSEA. This CDR3 has 13 amino acids. CDR3 sequence: CSVPGQGASEQYF. In nucleotides, the CDR3 is TGCAGCGTTCCGGGACAGGGGGCCTCCGAGCAGTACTTC.

In this sample, this clonotype turned up many times. J is TRBJ2-7 and V is TRBV7-2; 12 bases are shared with TRBD2. Germline CDR1 and CDR2: SGHTA and FQGNSA. This CDR3 region has 14 residues. J gave up 6 bases and V 4 bases, and 4 bases lay outside the gene matches. The CDR3 DNA sequence: TGTGCCAGCAGCTGGACTAGCGGGGTCAGCGAGCAGTACTTC. It codes for CASSWTSGVSEQYF.

This clonotype was observed a few times. V usage is TRBV30 and J usage is TRBJ1-2; 7 nucleotides line up with TRBD1. The trim removed 3 bases at V and 7 bases at J, leaving 5 bases unmatched. This CDR3 comprises 12 residues. The germline gives CDR1 GTSNPN, CDR2 SVGIG (reference sequence). The chain's CDR3 is CAWSSGQSGYTF. In DNA, the CDR3 is TGTGCCTGGAGCTCGGGACAGAGTGGCTACACCTTC.

At least ten counts were recorded for this clonotype. The rearrangement joins TRBV7-9 to TRBJ2-2; the D is unclear. This CDR3 has 16 residues. The V gene lost 3 bases and the J gene lost 3 bases, with 14 bases spanning the gap. CDR1 and CDR2 (germline): SEHNR, FQNEAQ (reference sequence). CDR3 sequence reads: CASSLRTNADTGELFF. Here the CDR3 DNA reads TGTGCCAGCAGCTTGAGGACCAACGCGGACACCGGGGAGCTGTTTTTT.

This clonotype was seen ten or more times. This may be a read error: a much more frequent sequence differs by one nucleotide. The rearrangement links TRBV5-1 to TRBJ2-5; D ambiguous. The germline V gene encodes CDR1 SGHRS and CDR2 YFSETQ. V dropped 0 bases and J dropped 3 bases, with 3 bases sitting between them. The CDR3 totals 12 residues. Here the CDR3 DNA reads TGCGCCAGCAGCTTGGGGAAAGAGACCCAGTACTTC. This codes for CASSLGKETQYF.

This chain links TRBV12-3 or TRBV12-4 with TRBJ1-1, with a possible D match to TRBD1 (5 bases). The V and J ends lost 3 bases and 7 bases respectively, with 15 bases between them. This CDR3 spans 14 amino acids. The chain's CDR3 is CASSFGAGRDEAFF. CDR3 sequence (DNA): TGTGCCAGCAGTTTTGGGGCAGGCCGGGATGAAGCTTTCTTT.

This clonotype was recorded at least ten times. This chain uses TRBV9 with TRBJ1-2; the D gene is possibly TRBD1 (6 bases). Between the trimmed V and J ends, which lost 0 bases and 8 bases, there was a span of 17 bases. This CDR3 contains 15 residues. CDR1 and CDR2 (germline): SGDLS, YYNGEE. CDR3 residues: CASSVASGAGRGYTF. The CDR3, as DNA: TGTGCCAGCAGCGTAGCCTCAGGGGCTGGTCGCGGCTACACCTTC.

This chain links TRBV6-2 or TRBV6-3 with TRBJ1-1, with TRBD1 matching 10 bases. Germline V lookup: CDR1 MNHEY, CDR2 SVGEGT. The CDR3 is made up of 14 amino acids. V lost 6 bases and J lost 7; bases outside the gene matches: 8. CDR3 protein: CASSPGTGVIEAFF. The CDR3 nucleotides are TGTGCCAGCAGCCCCGGGACAGGGGTAATTGAAGCTTTCTTT.

The table lists this clonotype with many counts. V gene TRBV5-6 combines with J gene TRBJ2-2; the D is unclear. Trimming shortened V by 4 bases and J by 4 bases, and 5 bases separated the two germline ends. The CDR3 has 12 amino acids. From germline, CDR1 is SGHDT and CDR2 YYEEEE. The CDR3 loop reads CASSPATGELFF. CDR3 coding DNA: TGTGCCAGCAGCCCGGCCACCGGGGAGCTGTTTTTT.

This clonotype appeared a few times. J is TRBJ2-2 and V is TRBV20-1, with TRBD1 matching over 12 bases. Trimming at V came to 4 bases and at J to 1 base, leaving 13 bases not matched to a gene. The CDR3 runs 19 residues. Germline V gene data show CDR1 as DFQATT and CDR2 as SNEGSKA (reference sequence). The CDR3 spells CSAKIRPGQGAMNTGELFF. CDR3 sequence (DNA): TGCAGTGCTAAGATACGCCCGGGACAGGGGGCTATGAACACCGGGGAGCTGTTTTTT.

The chain links TRBV7-8 to TRBJ1-5; TRBD1 aligns across 7 bases. CDR3 length equals 17 residues. Germline CDR1 SGHVS, CDR2 FQNEAQ. Trimming at V came to 5 bases and at J to 0 bases, leaving 10 bases not matched to a gene. The CDR3 loop reads CASSPIRQGNSNQPQHF. The DNA of the CDR3 is TGTGCCAGCAGCCCAATCCGACAGGGAAATAGCAATCAGCCCCAGCATTTT.

The chain links TRBV5-1 to TRBJ2-3; D assignment may be TRBD1 or TRBD2 (5 bases each). Germline lookup yields CDR1 SGHRS and CDR2 YFSETQ. CDR3 size: 14 residues. V was cut by 2 bases and J by 6 bases, with 13 bases left in between. CDR3 region: CASSLNGAGDTQYF. CDR3 nucleotides: TGCGCCAGCAGCTTAAACGGGGCTGGGGATACGCAGTATTTT.

This clonotype was observed a few times. The rearrangement joins TRBV20-1 to TRBJ2-1; 10 positions agree with TRBD2. Trimming cost V 5 bases and J 9 bases; bases outside gene matches: 10. CDR1 and CDR2 from the germline V gene are DFQATT and SNEGSKA (reference sequence). The CDR3 contains 14 residues. CDR3 sequence reads: CSAGGLAGVTEQFF. CDR3 nucleotides: TGCAGTGCTGGCGGGCTAGCGGGGGTGACTGAGCAGTTCTTC.

This clonotype was counted only a few times. The chain employs TRBV12-3 or TRBV12-4 and TRBJ2-1; no clear D gene. The CDR3 runs to 13 residues. V lost 3 bases, J lost 8 bases, and 11 bases lay in between. CDR3 DNA: TGTGCCAGCAGTTTTGAGAGTCGGGATGAGCAGTTCTTC. Protein sequence: CASSFESRDEQFF.

This rearrangement joins TRBV7-2 to TRBJ2-1; TRBD1 agrees at 9 bases. CDR3 length: 13 amino acids. In germline, CDR1 is SGHTA, CDR2 FQGNSA. Trimming removed 2 bases from V and 9 bases from J; junction bases left unmatched: 2. CDR3 DNA sequence: TGTGCCAGCAGCTTACGACAGGGGGGTGAGCAGTTCTTC. It yields the protein CASSLRQGGEQFF.

This clonotype appeared a few times. The chain uses TRBV6-5 and TRBJ1-2, with D perhaps TRBD1 (6 bases). This CDR3 region has 12 residues. Germline CDR1 and CDR2: MNHEY and SVGAGI. V lost 6 bases to trimming and J lost 6 bases, with 11 bases between them. CDR3 loop: CASSTGTNGYTF. CDR3 nucleotide sequence: TGTGCCAGCAGCACCGGGACAAATGGCTACACCTTC.

This clonotype occurred many times. The chain uses TRBV4-2 and TRBJ2-6; D might be TRBD1 (6 bases). The CDR3 has 18 residues. V gave up 5 bases and J gave up 0 bases, with 17 bases separating them. Germline lookup yields CDR1 LGHNA and CDR2 YNFKEQ. This chain's CDR3 is CASSYRQVGDSGANVLTF. CDR3 nucleotide sequence: TGTGCCAGCAGCTACAGACAGGTTGGAGACTCTGGGGCCAACGTCCTGACTTTC.

This clonotype was counted between two and nine times. This chain connects TRBV24-1 to TRBJ2-3, with D uncertain. There are 16 residues in the CDR3. Per the germline V gene, CDR1 is KGHDR and CDR2 is SFDVKD. V was clipped by 4 bases and J by 0 bases, with 13 bases between them. The CDR3 here is CATSEVRASSTDTQYF. CDR3 in DNA: TGTGCCACCAGTGAGGTTCGAGCATCTAGCACAGATACGCAGTATTTT.